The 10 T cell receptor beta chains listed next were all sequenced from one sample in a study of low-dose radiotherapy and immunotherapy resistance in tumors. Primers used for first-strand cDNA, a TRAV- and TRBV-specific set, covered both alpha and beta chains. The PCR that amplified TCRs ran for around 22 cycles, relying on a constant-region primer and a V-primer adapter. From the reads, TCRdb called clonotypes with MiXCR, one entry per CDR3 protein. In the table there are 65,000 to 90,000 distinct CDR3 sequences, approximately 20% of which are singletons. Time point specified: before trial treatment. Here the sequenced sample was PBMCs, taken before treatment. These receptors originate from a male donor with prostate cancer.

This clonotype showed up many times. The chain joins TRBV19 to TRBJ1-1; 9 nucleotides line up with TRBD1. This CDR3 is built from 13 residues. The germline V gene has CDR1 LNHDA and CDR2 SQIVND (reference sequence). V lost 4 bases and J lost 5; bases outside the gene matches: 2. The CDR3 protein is CASSKDRGTEAFF. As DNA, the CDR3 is TGTGCCAGTAGTAAGGACAGGGGAACTGAAGCTTTCTTT.

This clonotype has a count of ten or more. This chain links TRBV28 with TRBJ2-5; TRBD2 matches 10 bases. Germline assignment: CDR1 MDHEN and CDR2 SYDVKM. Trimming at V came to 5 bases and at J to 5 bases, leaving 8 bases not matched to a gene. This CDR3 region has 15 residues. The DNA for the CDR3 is TGTGCCAGCAGTCGACAGCGGGAGGGCCGGGAGACCCAGTACTTC. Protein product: CASSRQREGRETQYF. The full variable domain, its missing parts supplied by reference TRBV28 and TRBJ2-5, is DVKVTQSSRYLVKRTGEKVFLECVQDMDHENMFWYRQDPGLGLRLIYFSYDVKMKEKGDIPEGYSVSREKKERFSLILESASTNQTSMYLCASSRQREGRETQYFGPGTRLLVL.

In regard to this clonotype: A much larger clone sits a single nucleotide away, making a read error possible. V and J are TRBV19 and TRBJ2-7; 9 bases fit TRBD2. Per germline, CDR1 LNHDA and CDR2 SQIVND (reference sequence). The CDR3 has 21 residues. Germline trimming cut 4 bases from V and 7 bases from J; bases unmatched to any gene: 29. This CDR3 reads CASSSRGAGVERTSEYNEQYF. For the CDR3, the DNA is TGTGCCAGTAGTAGCCGTGGGGCAGGGGTGGAGAGGACTAGCGAGTACAATGAGCAGTACTTC.

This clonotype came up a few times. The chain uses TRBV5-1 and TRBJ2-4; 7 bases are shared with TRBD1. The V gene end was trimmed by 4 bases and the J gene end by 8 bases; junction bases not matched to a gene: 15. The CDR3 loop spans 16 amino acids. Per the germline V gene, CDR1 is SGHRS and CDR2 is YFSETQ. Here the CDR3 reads CASSRTSQGQGDIQYF. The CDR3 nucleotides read TGCGCCAGCAGCCGGACGTCACAGGGGCAGGGGGACATTCAGTACTTC.

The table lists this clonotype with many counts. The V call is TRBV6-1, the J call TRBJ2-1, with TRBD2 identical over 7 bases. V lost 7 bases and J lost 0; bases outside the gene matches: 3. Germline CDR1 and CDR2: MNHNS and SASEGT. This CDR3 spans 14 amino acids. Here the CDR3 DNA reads TGTGCCAGCAATGGGGGGGGCTCCTACAATGAGCAGTTCTTC. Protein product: CASNGGGSYNEQFF.

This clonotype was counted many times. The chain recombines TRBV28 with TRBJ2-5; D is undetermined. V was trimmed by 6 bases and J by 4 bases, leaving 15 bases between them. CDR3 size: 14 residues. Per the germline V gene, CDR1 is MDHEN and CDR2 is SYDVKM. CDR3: CASRSSRVGETQYF. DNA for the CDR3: TGTGCCAGCAGATCGTCTCGGGTTGGAGAGACCCAGTACTTC.

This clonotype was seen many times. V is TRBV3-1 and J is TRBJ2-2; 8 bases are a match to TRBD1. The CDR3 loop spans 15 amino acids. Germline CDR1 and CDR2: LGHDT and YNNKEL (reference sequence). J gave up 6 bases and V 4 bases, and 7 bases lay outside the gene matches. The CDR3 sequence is CASSPRQGFPGELFF. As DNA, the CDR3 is TGTGCCAGCAGCCCCCGACAGGGGTTTCCCGGGGAGCTGTTTTTT.

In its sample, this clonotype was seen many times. The CDR3 here is CASSVSPANYGYTF. DNA of the CDR3: TGCGCCAGCAGTGTTTCACCAGCTAACTATGGCTACACCTTC. V is TRBV5-1 and J is TRBJ1-2; D ambiguous. V lost 5 bases and J lost 0, with 11 bases in between. The CDR3 length is 14 residues. Per the germline V gene, CDR1 is SGHRS and CDR2 is YFSETQ.

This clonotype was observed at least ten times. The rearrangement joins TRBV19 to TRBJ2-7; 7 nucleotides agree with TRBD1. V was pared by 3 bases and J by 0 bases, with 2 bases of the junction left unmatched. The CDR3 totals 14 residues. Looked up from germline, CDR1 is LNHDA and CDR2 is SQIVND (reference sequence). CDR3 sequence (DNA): TGTGCCAGTAGTATCGGACAGGACTCCTACGAGCAGTACTTC. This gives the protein CASSIGQDSYEQYF.

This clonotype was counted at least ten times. The CDR3 loop is CASSRTGVNYGYTF. The CDR3 DNA reads as TGTGCCAGCAGCAGGACAGGGGTTAACTATGGCTACACCTTC. The chain employs TRBV5-6 and TRBJ1-2; TRBD1 aligns across 9 bases. Germline loops: CDR1 SGHDT, CDR2 YYEEEE. The CDR3 covers 14 residues. The V and J ends lost 4 bases and 1 base, in that order; junction bases with no gene match: 2.